The rows below give T cell receptor beta chains drawn from one sample of a study of cytomegalovirus exposure and HLA in healthy donors. Sequencing used immunoSEQ multiplex PCR; TCRdb keeps in-frame clones, though not all of them. The sample lists approximately 65,000 clones, almost 70% occurring once. Sequencing was done on a sample of PBMCs. These receptors were taken from a man in his forties or fifties in good health and CMV-seropositive. The CDR3 runs from the conserved cysteine through the conserved F or W. The D gene is left open where the match is weak. Only some rows state a clone size, as once, few, many or a class for expanded clones.

>NA|NA|TRBV5-1|TRBJ1-3
TGCGCCAGCAGCTTGGGCCAGGCTGGAAACACCATATATTTT
CASSLGQAGNTIYF
>NA|NA|TRBV29-1|TRBJ1-1
TGCAGCGTTGCCGGACAAATGAACACTGAAGCTTTCTTT
CSVAGQMNTEAFF
>NA|NA|TRBV10-3|TRBJ2-5
TGTGCCATCACCCAGGGGCTCCAAGAGACCCAGTACTTC
CAITQGLQETQYF
>TRBD1|NA|TRBV2|TRBJ2-5
TGTGCCTCAAAGACAGGGGGCGGGGAGACCCAGTACTTC
CASKTGGGETQYF
>TRBD2|few|TRBV19|TRBJ2-5
TGTGCCAGTAGTCCCGGGACTAGCTACTGGGAGCAGTACTTC
CASSPGTSYWEQYF
>TRBD2|NA|TRBV6-1|TRBJ2-7
TGTGCCAGCAGACGGGAGGGAGGGTACGAGCAGTACTTC
CASRREGGYEQYF
>NA|medium-sized|TRBV25-1|TRBJ2-1
TGTGCCAGCAGTGGCGGCGCCGGGGCTAGCGTCTACAATGAGCAGTTCTTC
CASSGGAGASVYNEQFF
>TRBD2|NA|TRBV6-4|TRBJ2-5
TGTGCCAGCAGCCCTACTAGCGGGGGAGGACAAGAGACCCAGTACTTC
CASSPTSGGGQETQYF
>TRBD2|few|TRBV9|TRBJ2-1
TGTGCCAGCAGCCGGTGGGGGGGGGACTCCTACAATGAGCAGTTCTTC
CASSRWGGDSYNEQFF
>NA|few|TRBV29-1|TRBJ2-5
TGCAGCATTACCCGGACTTCTCAAGAGACCCAGTACTTC
CSITRTSQETQYF
>TRBD1|NA|TRBV11-2|TRBJ2-1
TGTGCCAGCAGCCCATTCCGGGACAGGGTCTACAATGAGCAGTTCTTC
CASSPFRDRVYNEQFF
>TRBD1|NA|TRBV10-3|TRBJ1-1
TGTGCCACACATGCTCCGGGACAGGGGACTGAAGCTTTCTTT
CATHAPGQGTEAFF
>NA|few|TRBV9|TRBJ2-1
TGTGCCAGCAGTTTAGGGGCGGGGAGCTCCTACAATGAGCAGTTCTTC
CASSLGAGSSYNEQFF
>NA|NA|TRBV7-2|TRBJ1-1
TGTGCCAGCAGCATTGACCAGGGTGTAAGCTCTGAAGCTTTCTTT
CASSIDQGVSSEAFF
>TRBD2|few|TRBV10-3|TRBJ2-7
TGTGCCATCAGTGGGTTTGGGGTTAGCGGGGCTTACCCCTACGAGCAGTACTTC
CAISGFGVSGAYPYEQYF
>NA|medium-sized|TRBV11-2|TRBJ1-5
TGTGCCAGCAGCTTAAGCGGGGGAGGCGATCAGCCCCAGCATTTT
CASSLSGGGDQPQHF
>NA|NA|TRBV4-2|TRBJ2-7
TGTGCCAGCAGCCCCGGAGGGGGCCGCTACGAGCAGTACTTC
CASSPGGGRYEQYF
>NA|NA|TRBV9|TRBJ1-1
TGTGCCAGCAGCGTAGGTTGGGGGGGGAGCATGAACACTGAAGCTTTCTTT
CASSVGWGGSMNTEAFF
>NA|NA|TRBV21-1|TRBJ1-1
TGTGCCACCTGCGCGACAGTCTACACTGAAGCTTTCTTT
CATCATVYTEAFF
>NA|NA|TRBV18|TRBJ1-1
TGTGCCAGCTCCCCCCGGGGGGGCACTGAAGCTTTCTTT
CASSPRGGTEAFF
>NA|NA|TRBV28|TRBJ1-2
TGTGCCAGCAAGCTTCCGCTTGGGGATGCAGGGGGCTACACCTTC
CASKLPLGDAGGYTF
>TRBD2|NA|TRBV11-3|TRBJ2-7
TGTGCCAGCAGCTCCCACCAGCGGGAGGCTTCCTACGAGCAGTACTTC
CASSSHQREASYEQYF
>NA|few|TRBV11-3|TRBJ2-7
TGTGCCAGCAGCTTAGGTCGGACACAGGGCCCGGATGGGTACGAGCAGTACTTC
CASSLGRTQGPDGYEQYF
>TRBD2|NA|TRBV5-1|TRBJ2-1
TGCGCCAGCAGCCCCCCGGGACTAGCGGGAATCGATGAGCAGTTCTTC
CASSPPGLAGIDEQFF
>NA|NA|TRBV6-1|TRBJ1-1
TGTGCCAGCAGTTCGGGTGGAACTGAAGCTTTCTTT
CASSSGGTEAFF
>NA|NA|TRBV12-5|TRBJ1-2
TGTGCTAGTGGTCTTTACGGGGGCTATGGCTACACCTTC
CASGLYGGYGYTF
>TRBD2|NA|TRBV4-1|TRBJ2-7
TGCGCCAGCAGCCGTAGCGGGAGCCCCTCCTACGAGCAGTACTTC
CASSRSGSPSYEQYF
>NA|few|TRBV5-4|TRBJ2-3
TGTGCCAGCAGCTTGGCCGGGTCCGAGAGTGGGACAGATACGCAGTATTTT
CASSLAGSESGTDTQYF
>TRBD1|NA|TRBV5-1|TRBJ2-3
TGCGCCAGCAGCCCCAGCCGGGACAGCTTCCTGAACACAGATACGCAGTATTTT
CASSPSRDSFLNTDTQYF